This section outlines one T cell receptor (beta chain) sequence together with its context. What it binds is not known. It was about 180 ng DNA, about 30,000 T cell genomes, that sorted-subset replicate PCRs used. Here immunoSEQ multiplex PCR was the method, and the copy in TCRdb shows in-frame clones only, minus some. In the table there are about 610,000 clones, 95% to 96% of which are singletons. The sample originates from a study of shared clonotypes between healthy human individuals. Findings of the study overall: Sampling was confined to blood; repertoires within tissues likely differ. The four-donor shared clonotypes exceeded non-shared clonotypes in generation probability, with non-shared ones scoring lower. Larger richness was generally estimated for naive than memory subsets.

Only CD45RO-negative cells positively selected for CCR7 counted as naive CD8 cells, so terminally differentiated effector memory CD45RA+ cells were excluded. This CDR3 is built from 14 residues. The V gene lost 8 bases and the J gene lost 0 bases, with 11 bases spanning the gap. Germline CDR1 and CDR2: MNHEY and SMNVEV (reference sequence). Material: naive CD8+ T cells sorted from blood. The chain carries TRBV27 and TRBJ2-1; D gene unclear. This TCR derives from a woman in her twenties or thirties in good health. The chain's CDR3 is CASAPASSYNEQFF. CDR3 nucleotide sequence: TGTGCCAGCGCCCCGGCCAGCTCCTACAATGAGCAGTTCTTC.